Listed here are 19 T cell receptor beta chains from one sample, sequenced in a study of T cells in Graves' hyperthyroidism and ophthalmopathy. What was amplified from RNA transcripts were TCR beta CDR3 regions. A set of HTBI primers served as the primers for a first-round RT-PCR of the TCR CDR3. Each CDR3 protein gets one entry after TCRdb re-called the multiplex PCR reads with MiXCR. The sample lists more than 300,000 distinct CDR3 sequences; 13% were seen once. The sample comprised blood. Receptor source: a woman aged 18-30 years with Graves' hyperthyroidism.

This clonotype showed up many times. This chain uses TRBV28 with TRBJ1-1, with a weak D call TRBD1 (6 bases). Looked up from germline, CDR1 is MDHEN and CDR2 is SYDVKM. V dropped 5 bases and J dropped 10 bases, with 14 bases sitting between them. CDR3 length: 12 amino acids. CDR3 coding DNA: TGTGCCAGCAGTCCTATCGGCAGGGGAGCTTTCTTT. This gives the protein CASSPIGRGAFF.

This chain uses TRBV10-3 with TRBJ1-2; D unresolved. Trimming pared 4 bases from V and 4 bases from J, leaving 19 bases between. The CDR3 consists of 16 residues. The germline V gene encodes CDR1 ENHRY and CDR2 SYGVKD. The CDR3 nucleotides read TGTGCCATCAGTGGTGTCGAAAAGGCAGACCCCTATGGCTACACCTTC. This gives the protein CAISGVEKADPYGYTF.

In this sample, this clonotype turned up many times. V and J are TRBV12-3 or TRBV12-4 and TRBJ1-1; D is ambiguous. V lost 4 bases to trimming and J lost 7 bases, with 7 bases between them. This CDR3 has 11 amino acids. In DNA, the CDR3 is TGTGCCAGCAGTTCTTCCGGTGAAGCTTTCTTT. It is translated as CASSSSGEAFF.

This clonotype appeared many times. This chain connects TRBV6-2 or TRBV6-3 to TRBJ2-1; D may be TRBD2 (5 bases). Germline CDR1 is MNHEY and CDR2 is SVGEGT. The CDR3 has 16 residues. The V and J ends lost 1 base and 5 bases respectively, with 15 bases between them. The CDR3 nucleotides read TGTGCCAGCAGTTACTATCGGACTCGATCGCACAATGAGCAGTTCTTC. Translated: CASSYYRTRSHNEQFF.

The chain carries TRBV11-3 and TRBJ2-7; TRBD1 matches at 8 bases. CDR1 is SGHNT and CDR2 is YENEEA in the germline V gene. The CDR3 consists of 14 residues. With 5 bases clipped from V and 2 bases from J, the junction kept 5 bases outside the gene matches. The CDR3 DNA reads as TGTGCCAGCAGCCCGGGACAGGCGGCCTACGAGCAGTACTTC. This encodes CASSPGQAAYEQYF.

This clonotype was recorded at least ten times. The CDR3 spells CASSQVAGGNTIYF. As DNA, the CDR3 is TGTGCCAGCAGCCAAGTAGCAGGGGGAAACACCATATATTTT. This chain links TRBV3-1 with TRBJ1-3; D is perhaps TRBD1 (5 bases). Per germline, CDR1 LGHDT and CDR2 YNNKEL (reference sequence). Trimming removed 1 base at V and 4 bases at J, with 8 bases between. The CDR3 loop spans 14 amino acids.

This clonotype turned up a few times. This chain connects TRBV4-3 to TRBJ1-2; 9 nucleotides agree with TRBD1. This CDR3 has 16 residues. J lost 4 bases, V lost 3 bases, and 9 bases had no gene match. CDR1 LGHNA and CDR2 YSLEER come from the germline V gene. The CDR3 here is CASSHGTGRALYGYTF. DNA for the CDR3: TGCGCCAGCAGCCACGGGACAGGGCGAGCCCTCTATGGCTACACCTTC.

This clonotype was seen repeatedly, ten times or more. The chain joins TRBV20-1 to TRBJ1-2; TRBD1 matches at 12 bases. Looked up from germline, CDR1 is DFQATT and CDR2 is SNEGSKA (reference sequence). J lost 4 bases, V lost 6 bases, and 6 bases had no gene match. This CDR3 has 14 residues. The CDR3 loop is CSAAGQGATYGYTF. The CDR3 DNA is TGCAGTGCAGCGGGACAGGGGGCGACCTATGGCTACACCTTC.

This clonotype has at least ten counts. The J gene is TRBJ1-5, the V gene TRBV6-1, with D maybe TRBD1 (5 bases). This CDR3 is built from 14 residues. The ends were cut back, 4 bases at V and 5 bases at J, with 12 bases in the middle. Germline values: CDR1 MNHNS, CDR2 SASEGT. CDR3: CASSVTGGYQPQHF. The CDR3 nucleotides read TGTGCCAGCAGTGTCACGGGGGGGTATCAGCCCCAGCATTTT.

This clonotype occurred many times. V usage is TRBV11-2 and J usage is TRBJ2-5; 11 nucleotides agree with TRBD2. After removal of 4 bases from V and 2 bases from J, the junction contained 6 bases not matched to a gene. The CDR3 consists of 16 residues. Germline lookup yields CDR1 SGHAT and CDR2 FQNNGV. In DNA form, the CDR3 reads TGTGCCAGCAGCTCACCCAGACTAGCGGGGCAAGAGACCCAGTACTTC. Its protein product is CASSSPRLAGQETQYF.

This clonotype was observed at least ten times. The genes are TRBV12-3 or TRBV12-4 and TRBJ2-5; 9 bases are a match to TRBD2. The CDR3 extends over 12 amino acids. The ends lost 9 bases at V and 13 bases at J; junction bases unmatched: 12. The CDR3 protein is CASRPSAGGWYF. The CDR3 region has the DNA TGTGCCAGTCGACCCTCCGCGGGGGGGTGGTACTTC.

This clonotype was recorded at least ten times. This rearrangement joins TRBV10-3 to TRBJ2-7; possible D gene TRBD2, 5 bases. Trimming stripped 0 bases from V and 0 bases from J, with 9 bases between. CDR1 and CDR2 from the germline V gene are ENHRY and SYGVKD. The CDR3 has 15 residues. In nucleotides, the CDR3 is TGTGCCATCAGTGAGTCCTCAGCGGACTCCTACGAGCAGTACTTC. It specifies CAISESSADSYEQYF.

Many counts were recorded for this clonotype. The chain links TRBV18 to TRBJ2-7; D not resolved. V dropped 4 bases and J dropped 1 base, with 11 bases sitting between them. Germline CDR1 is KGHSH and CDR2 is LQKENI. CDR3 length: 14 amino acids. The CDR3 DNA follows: TGTGCCAGCTCACTGTCAGGCGCATCCTACGAGCAGTACTTC. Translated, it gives CASSLSGASYEQYF.

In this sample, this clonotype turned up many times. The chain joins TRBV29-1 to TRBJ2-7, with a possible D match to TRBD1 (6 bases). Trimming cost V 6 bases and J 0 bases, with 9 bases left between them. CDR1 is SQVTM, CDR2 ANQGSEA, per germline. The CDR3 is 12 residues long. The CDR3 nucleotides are TGCAGCGTGGGGGCCAGCTCCTACGAGCAGTACTTC. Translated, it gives CSVGASSYEQYF.

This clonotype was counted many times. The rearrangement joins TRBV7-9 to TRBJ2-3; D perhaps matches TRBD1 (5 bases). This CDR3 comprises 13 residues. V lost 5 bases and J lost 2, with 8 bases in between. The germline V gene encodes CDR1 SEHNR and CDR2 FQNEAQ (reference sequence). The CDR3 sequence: CASSDSLTDTQYF. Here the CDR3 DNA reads TGTGCCAGCAGCGACAGCCTCACAGATACGCAGTATTTT.

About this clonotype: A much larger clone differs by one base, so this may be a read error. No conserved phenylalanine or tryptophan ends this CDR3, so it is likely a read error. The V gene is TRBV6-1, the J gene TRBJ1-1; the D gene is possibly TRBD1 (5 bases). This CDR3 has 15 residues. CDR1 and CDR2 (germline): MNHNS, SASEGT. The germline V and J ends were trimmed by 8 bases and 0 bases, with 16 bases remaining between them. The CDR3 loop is CASSGRGRMNTEAFS. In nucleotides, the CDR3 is TGTGCCAGCTCAGGGCGGGGCAGAATGAACACTGAAGCTTTCTCT.

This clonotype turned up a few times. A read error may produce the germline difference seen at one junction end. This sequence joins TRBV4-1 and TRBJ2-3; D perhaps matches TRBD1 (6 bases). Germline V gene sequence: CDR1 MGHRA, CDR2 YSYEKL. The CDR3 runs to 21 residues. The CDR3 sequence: CASSEEEIAGYRVSSTDTQYF. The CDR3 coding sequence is TGCGCCAGCAGCGAAGAAGAGATCGCCGGGTACAGGGTTTCTAGCACAGATACGCAGTATTTT.

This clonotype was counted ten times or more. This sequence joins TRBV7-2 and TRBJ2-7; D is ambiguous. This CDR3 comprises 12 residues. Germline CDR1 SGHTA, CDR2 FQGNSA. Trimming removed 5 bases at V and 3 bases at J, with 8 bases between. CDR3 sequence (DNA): TGTGCCAGCAGCCCTCCAGGCTACGAGCAGTACTTC. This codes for CASSPPGYEQYF.

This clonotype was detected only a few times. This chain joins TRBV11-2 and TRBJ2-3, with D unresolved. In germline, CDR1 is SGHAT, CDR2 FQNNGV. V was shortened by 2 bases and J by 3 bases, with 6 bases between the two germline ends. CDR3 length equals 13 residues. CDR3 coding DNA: TGTGCCAGCAGCTTATCACTGACAGATACGCAGTATTTT. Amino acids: CASSLSLTDTQYF.